This record concerns one TCR beta chain sequence. This sample was included in a study of OX40 agonist ivuxolimab in advanced cancers. The CDR3 covers 13 residues. Germline V CDR1 and CDR2: MNHEY, SMNVEV (reference sequence). With 4 bases clipped from V and 13 bases from J, the junction kept 9 bases outside the gene matches. The data were produced by immunoSEQ multiplex PCR, yet TCRdb's version contains in-frame clones alone and is incomplete. The data show about 28,000 clones, 80% to 85% seen once. The receptor's source is an adult with an advanced solid tumor such as melanoma, head and neck, liver or kidney cancer. The specimen was CD4+ or CD8+ T cells sorted from blood, collected in a trial of the OX40 agonist ivuxolimab. The genes are TRBV27 and TRBJ2-4, with 8 bases aligning to TRBD2. DNA for the CDR3: TGTGCCAGCAGTTCGGGGGGGTTAGCCTCGCAGTACTTC. Translated: CASSSGGLASQYF.